This T cell receptor (beta chain) derives from a study of blood T cell repertoires in COVID-19. This clone was seen once. This CDR3 contains 13 residues. V lost 7 bases, J lost 4 bases, and 16 bases lay in between. Per the germline V gene, CDR1 is SQVTM and CDR2 is ANQGSEA. Measured with immunoSEQ multiplex PCR; TCRdb has only the in-frame clones, and not every one. The sample lists about 220,000 clones, roughly nine tenths occurring once. What was sequenced was PBMCs or T cells enriched from blood (not recorded which). The source of this sequence is a woman younger than 35 in a cohort exposed to, infected with or recovered from COVID-19 (not recorded which). The chain combines TRBV29-1 with TRBJ2-5, with D possibly matching TRBD2 (6 bases). The CDR3 DNA is TGCAGCGCTGGGGGAGGTTGGGGAGAGACCCAGTACTTC. This codes for CSAGGGWGETQYF.